This TCR beta chain was retrieved from a study of cytomegalovirus exposure and HLA in healthy donors. Germline V gene lookup returns CDR1 MDHEN and CDR2 SYDVKM. Trimming removed 5 bases from V and 7 bases from J, with 8 bases in between. The CDR3 contains 11 residues. This clone was counted between two and nine times. In the PCR, 60 Vbeta and 13 Jbeta primers were used. TCRdb's table, derived via immunoSEQ multiplex PCR, lists solely in-frame clones and lacks some. Among around 150,000 clones listed, over 80% were seen once. This TCR derives from a young woman in good health and CMV-seronegative. The chain carries TRBV28 and TRBJ1-1, with D possibly matching TRBD1 (5 bases). The sample taken for sequencing was PBMCs. The CDR3 bases are TGTGCCAGCAGTCTTCAGGGTGAAGCTTTCTTT. It translates to CASSLQGEAFF.